These 4 T cell receptor beta chains were all obtained from the same sample, sequenced in a study of metastatic and nonmetastatic thyroid tumors. Nobody among the patients had been given any treatment before thyroid surgery. From the PCR reads, TCRdb re-called clones with MiXCR. The table shows tens of thousands of clones, with around 12% occurring only once. The sequencing input was tumor tissue. These receptors all come from a female donor with papillary thyroid cancer or a benign thyroid nodule (not recorded which). Some clones in this sample may be carry-over from other donors' samples.

Points on this clone: This may stem from a read error, because a much larger clone lies one nucleotide away. Other DNA sequences within the sample encode an identical CDR3. The chain combines TRBV6-1 with TRBJ2-2; a weak D match, TRBD2 (5 bases). V was pared by 6 bases and J by 8 bases, with 13 bases between. The CDR3 contains 13 residues. The germline gives CDR1 MNHNS, CDR2 SASEGT. CDR3 DNA: TGTGCCAGCAGGAACCCCGGGATAGGGGAGCTGTTTTTT. Translation: CASRNPGIGELFF.

About this clone itself: At one end the junction does not follow the germline gene, possibly because of a read error. The V and J genes are TRBV11-2 and TRBJ2-1, with D hard to call. CDR1 is SGHAT and CDR2 is FQNNGV in the germline V gene. The CDR3 has 15 residues. The CDR3 bases are TGTGCCAGCAGTTTACTAAGCTTCTCGTACAATGAACAGTTCTTC. Protein: CASSLLSFSYNEQFF.

This chain links TRBV24-1 with TRBJ2-3, with D uncertain. The CDR3 totals 8 residues. Germline CDR1 and CDR2: KGHDR and SFDVKD. V lost 8 bases and J lost 7, with 0 bases in between. For the CDR3, the DNA is TGTGCCACCAATACGCAGTATTTT. The encoded protein is CATNTQYF.

This clone was counted many times. The rearrangement links TRBV5-4 to TRBJ2-7; unclear D gene. This CDR3 comprises 12 residues. The V gene lost 4 bases and the J gene lost 4 bases, with 9 bases spanning the gap. Germline CDR1 is SGHNT and CDR2 is YYREEE (reference sequence). The CDR3 coding sequence is TGTGCCAGCAGCGCGGTAGAATACGAGCAGTACTTC. It encodes CASSAVEYEQYF.